These 32 T cell receptor beta chains share one sample of origin, sequenced in a study of blood T cell repertoires in COVID-19. This table comes from immunoSEQ multiplex PCR, and its TCRdb copy is limited to in-frame clones, with some not included. This sample has roughly 140,000 clones; around nine tenths occur once, and the top ten carry around 5%. What was sequenced was peripheral blood. The receptors originated from a human donor in a cohort sampled during active COVID-19.

CDR3 nucleotides: TGTGCCAGCGAGACCCTTACTGGGGGCCTCGAGCAGTACTTC. Residues: CASETLTGGLEQYF. This chain connects TRBV11-2 to TRBJ2-7, with D tentatively TRBD1 (6 bases). The CDR3 spans 14 residues. Trimming stripped 8 bases from V and 6 bases from J, with 20 bases between. Germline lookup yields CDR1 SGHAT and CDR2 FQNNGV.

This chain connects TRBV12-3 or TRBV12-4 to TRBJ2-2; unclear D gene. Between the trimmed V and J ends, which lost 7 bases and 5 bases, there was a span of 5 bases. This CDR3 spans 11 amino acids. CDR3 nucleotides: TGTGCCAGCAAATTAACCGGGGAGCTGTTTTTT. It encodes CASKLTGELFF.

V gene TRBV5-1 combines with J gene TRBJ2-3; TRBD1 matches 7 bases. This CDR3 has 16 amino acids. V shed 4 bases, J shed 0 bases, and the junction held 8 bases outside the gene matches. Germline V gives CDR1 SGHRS, CDR2 YFSETQ. The CDR3 nucleotides are TGCGCCAGCAGCCCAACAGGGGAGACGAGCACAGATACGCAGTATTTT. Its protein is CASSPTGETSTDTQYF.

The CDR3 sequence: CARAREQGQETQYF. The CDR3 nucleotides read TGTGCCAGAGCCCGCGAACAGGGGCAAGAGACCCAGTACTTC. The chain joins TRBV2 to TRBJ2-5; 7 nucleotides agree with TRBD1. CDR3 size: 14 residues. The germline gives CDR1 SNHLY, CDR2 FYNNEI. The V segment lost 9 bases and the J segment 2 bases; nucleotides outside the gene matches: 9.

V is TRBV6-6 and J is TRBJ1-4, with D perhaps matching TRBD1 (6 bases). This CDR3 spans 14 amino acids. V was trimmed by 5 bases and J by 8 bases, leaving 15 bases between them. The V gene's germline CDR1 is MNHNY and CDR2 SVGAGI (reference sequence). CDR3 nucleotide sequence: TGTGCCAGCAGTCTCGGGGGGGCGGAGGAAAAACTGTTTTTT. Protein sequence: CASSLGGAEEKLFF.

The chain joins TRBV5-6 to TRBJ1-2; D unresolved. V was trimmed by 0 bases and J by 0 bases, leaving 12 bases between them. Germline V gene lookup returns CDR1 SGHDT and CDR2 YYEEEE. The CDR3 consists of 16 residues. CDR3 amino acids: CASSLGWAESNYGYTF. CDR3 bases: TGTGCCAGCAGCTTGGGGTGGGCAGAGTCTAACTATGGCTACACCTTC.

V usage is TRBV10-3 and J usage is TRBJ2-1; 7 bases fit TRBD2. CDR1 and CDR2 (germline): ENHRY, SYGVKD. The CDR3 has 16 residues. J gave up 7 bases and V 10 bases, and 19 bases lay outside the gene matches. Here the CDR3 reads CATQGSGAGLENEQFF. CDR3 in DNA: TGTGCCACCCAGGGTTCTGGAGCGGGATTGGAGAATGAGCAGTTCTTC.

This clone was seen only once. This chain joins TRBV24-1 and TRBJ2-7; 7 nucleotides align to TRBD1. After removal of 4 bases from V and 3 bases from J, the junction contained 11 bases not matched to a gene. Germline CDR1 reads KGHDR; CDR2 reads SFDVKD. The CDR3 sequence is 16 residues long. The CDR3 spells CATSDSKGARVYEQYF. The CDR3 DNA reads as TGTGCCACCAGTGACAGTAAGGGGGCGAGGGTCTACGAGCAGTACTTC.

This chain connects TRBV6-5 to TRBJ2-3, with D uncertain. Germline CDR1 and CDR2: MNHEY and SVGAGI. Trimming cost V 2 bases and J 0 bases, with 12 bases left between them. The CDR3 totals 16 residues. CDR3 region: CASSYMAASSTDTQYF. The CDR3 bases are TGTGCCAGCAGTTACATGGCGGCCTCTAGCACAGATACGCAGTATTTT.

The chain links TRBV6-5 to TRBJ2-1; 7 bases are a match to TRBD2. The junction had 11 bases not matched to a gene; V was cut back by 5 bases and J by 7 bases. This CDR3 has 15 residues. CDR1 MNHEY and CDR2 SVGAGI come from the germline V gene. CDR3 coding DNA: TGTGCCAGCAGTAAGATGCGGGAGCTTGAAAATGAGCAGTTCTTC. The encoded protein is CASSKMRELENEQFF.

The chain is built from TRBV19 and TRBJ1-1, with TRBD1 identical over 8 bases. Germline V lookup: CDR1 LNHDA, CDR2 SQIVND (reference sequence). The CDR3 is 16 amino acids. V gave up 1 base and J gave up 5 bases; unmatched junction bases: 9. CDR3 residues: CASSIGVQGVETEAFF. The DNA of the CDR3 is TGTGCCAGTAGTATAGGCGTACAGGGGGTGGAAACTGAAGCTTTCTTT.

This chain uses TRBV7-9 with TRBJ2-1, with D tentatively TRBD2 (6 bases). The germline V and J ends were trimmed by 6 bases and 6 bases, with 12 bases remaining between them. CDR3 size: 13 residues. Per germline, CDR1 SEHNR and CDR2 FQNEAQ (reference sequence). The CDR3 nucleotides read TGTGCCAGCAGGAGCCGGGACTTCAATGAGCAGTTCTTC. Translating gives CASRSRDFNEQFF.

This sequence joins TRBV7-9 and TRBJ2-7; the match to TRBD1 covers 9 bases. The V and J ends lost 5 bases and 5 bases, in that order; junction bases with no gene match: 7. The CDR3 is 14 residues long. The V gene's germline CDR1 is SEHNR and CDR2 FQNEAQ (reference sequence). The CDR3 DNA is TGTGCCAGCAGCATGACAGGGGGTCGGGACGAGCAGTACTTC. Its protein product is CASSMTGGRDEQYF.

The V gene is TRBV25-1, the J gene TRBJ1-6; 10 positions match TRBD1. J lost 9 bases, V lost 9 bases, and 14 bases had no gene match. This CDR3 comprises 16 residues. Germline loops: CDR1 MGHDK, CDR2 SYGVNS. The CDR3, as DNA: TGTGCCAGAATAGGGACAGGGGTTGAGGTGTGTTCACCCCTCCACTTT. Translated: CARIGTGVEVCSPLHF.

This clone was counted once. The gene calls are TRBV5-1 and TRBJ2-1; TRBD1 aligns across 11 bases. CDR3 length: 14 amino acids. From germline, CDR1 is SGHRS and CDR2 YFSETQ. The V and J ends lost 4 bases and 8 bases, in that order; junction bases with no gene match: 5. The CDR3 DNA is TGCGCCAGCAGCGAGGGACAGGGGGAAGATGAGCAGTTCTTC. Translation gives CASSEGQGEDEQFF.

This clone was detected only once. The rearrangement uses TRBV5-4 and TRBJ2-7, with 12 bases lining up with TRBD2. The CDR3 loop spans 14 amino acids. Looked up from germline, CDR1 is SGHNT and CDR2 is YYREEE (reference sequence). With 4 bases clipped from V and 4 bases from J, the junction kept 3 bases outside the gene matches. The CDR3: CASSQGLAGYEQYF. The CDR3 DNA is TGTGCCAGCAGCCAAGGACTAGCGGGGTACGAGCAGTACTTC.

This chain uses TRBV5-8 with TRBJ1-5, with 12 bases fitting TRBD1. The trim removed 7 bases at V and 6 bases at J, leaving 8 bases unmatched. Germline CDR1 SGHTS, CDR2 YDEGEE. The CDR3 has 15 residues. CDR3 amino acids: CASGTGTGGVQPQHF. CDR3 bases: TGTGCCAGCGGGACCGGGACAGGGGGCGTTCAGCCCCAGCATTTT.

The J gene is TRBJ2-7, the V gene TRBV27; D is possibly TRBD2 (6 bases). Germline values: CDR1 MNHEY, CDR2 SMNVEV (reference sequence). V shed 3 bases and J shed 0 bases, with 9 bases lying between them. There are 14 residues in the CDR3. The CDR3 DNA reads as TGTGCCAGCAGTTTCGGCGGGAACTCCTACGAGCAGTACTTC. This translates into CASSFGGNSYEQYF.

The chain joins TRBV5-1 to TRBJ2-3; 9 positions agree with TRBD2. V lost 0 bases, J lost 5 bases, and 7 bases stayed unmatched. The germline V gene encodes CDR1 SGHRS and CDR2 YFSETQ. The CDR3 sequence is 16 residues long. CDR3 residues: CASSLDGGRAGDTQYF. The CDR3 bases are TGCGCCAGCAGCTTGGACGGCGGGAGGGCGGGAGATACGCAGTATTTT.

The chain couples TRBV24-1 to TRBJ2-2; no reliable D call. This CDR3 spans 14 amino acids. V was pared by 1 base and J by 7 bases, with 9 bases between. The germline V gene has CDR1 KGHDR and CDR2 SFDVKD. CDR3 in amino acids: CATSDFPSGGELFF. In nucleotides, the CDR3 is TGTGCCACCAGTGATTTCCCCTCGGGCGGGGAGCTGTTTTTT.

Only one count was recorded for this clone. V is TRBV28 and J is TRBJ1-3; the match to TRBD1 covers 7 bases. With V trimmed by 10 bases and J by 4 bases, 13 bases remained unmatched. The CDR3 covers 15 residues. Germline values: CDR1 MDHEN, CDR2 SYDVKM. The CDR3 sequence: CATQRGGARGNTIYF. The CDR3 region has the DNA TGTGCCACCCAAAGAGGGGGCGCTAGGGGAAACACCATATATTTT.

The chain recombines TRBV27 with TRBJ2-7; possible D gene TRBD1, 5 bases. The V gene's germline CDR1 is MNHEY and CDR2 SMNVEV (reference sequence). Trimming left V 2 bases short and J 3 bases short, with 14 bases between. The CDR3 is 15 residues long. The CDR3: CASSLKAGWGYEQYF. CDR3 nucleotide sequence: TGTGCCAGCAGTTTAAAGGCAGGGTGGGGCTACGAGCAGTACTTC.

This clone was observed a single time. The CDR3 is CAWSVQGAGEKLFF. As DNA, the CDR3 is TGTGCCTGGAGTGTACAGGGGGCAGGTGAAAAACTGTTTTTT. The V gene is TRBV30, the J gene TRBJ1-4; 9 nucleotides line up with TRBD1. This CDR3 is built from 14 residues. The V and J ends lost 0 bases and 7 bases, in that order; junction bases with no gene match: 3. Germline CDR1 and CDR2: GTSNPN and SVGIG (reference sequence). The full variable domain, completed using reference TRBV30 and TRBJ1-4, is SQTIHQWPATLVQPVGSPLSLECTVEGTSNPNLYWYRQAAGRGLQLLFYSVGIGQISSEVPQNLSASRPQDRQFILSSKKLLLSDSGFYLCAWSVQGAGEKLFFGSGTQLSVL.

The chain combines TRBV19 with TRBJ2-7, with 10 bases aligning to TRBD1. This CDR3 is built from 14 residues. V was pared by 7 bases and J by 3 bases, with 6 bases of the junction left unmatched. CDR1 LNHDA and CDR2 SQIVND come from the germline V gene (reference sequence). The chain's CDR3 is CASTSGQGNYEQYF. The DNA for the CDR3 is TGTGCCAGTACCTCGGGACAGGGGAACTACGAGCAGTACTTC.

The chain links TRBV5-1 to TRBJ2-2; D might be TRBD2 (6 bases). The CDR3 loop spans 17 amino acids. Trimming took 0 bases from V and 3 from J, leaving 15 bases between them. CDR1 and CDR2 from the germline V gene are SGHRS and YFSETQ. The CDR3 sequence: CASSLGPSARDTGELFF. As DNA, the CDR3 is TGCGCCAGCAGCTTGGGCCCTAGCGCAAGGGACACCGGGGAGCTGTTTTTT.

This clone occurred a few times. This chain joins TRBV19 and TRBJ2-2, with 10 bases identical to TRBD2. Germline CDR1 is LNHDA and CDR2 is SQIVND (reference sequence). The CDR3 runs 17 residues. The junction had 7 bases not matched to a gene; V was cut back by 3 bases and J by 3 bases. The CDR3 nucleotides are TGTGCCAGTAGTATCAGACTAGCGGGTGACTACACCGGGGAGCTGTTTTTT. This translates into CASSIRLAGDYTGELFF.

The chain is built from TRBV28 and TRBJ1-6; perhaps TRBD1 as D (5 bases). The germline gives CDR1 MDHEN, CDR2 SYDVKM. Trimming took off 6 bases at V and 0 bases at J, with 15 bases between the two ends. The CDR3 consists of 17 residues. CDR3 DNA sequence: TGTGCCAGCAGCTCATCAGGGCACCACTCCTATAATTCACCCCTCCACTTT. Translating gives CASSSSGHHSYNSPLHF.

The CDR3 DNA reads TGTGCCAGCAGTTCCCACGGGGATTTCCAAGAGACCCAGTACTTC. Its protein is CASSSHGDFQETQYF. The chain couples TRBV6-6 to TRBJ2-5, with D perhaps TRBD2 (5 bases). Germline-derived CDR1 and CDR2 are MNHNY and SVGAGI (reference sequence). The CDR3 runs to 15 residues. V was trimmed by 4 bases and J by 1 base, leaving 13 bases between them.

The chain couples TRBV5-1 to TRBJ2-7; D is perhaps TRBD1 (6 bases). CDR3 length: 12 amino acids. V was clipped by 4 bases and J by 4 bases, with 9 bases between them. Germline CDR1 is SGHRS and CDR2 is YFSETQ. This CDR3 is CASSRGQYEQYF. CDR3 in DNA: TGCGCCAGCAGCAGAGGACAGTACGAGCAGTACTTC. The full variable domain, completed using reference TRBV5-1 and TRBJ2-7, is KAGVTQTPRYLIKTRGQQVTLSCSPISGHRSVSWYQQTPGQGLQFLFEYFSETQRNKGNFPGRFSGRQFSNSRSEMNVSTLELGDSALYLCASSRGQYEQYFGPGTRLTVT.

This chain links TRBV7-2 with TRBJ1-4; possible D gene TRBD1, 6 bases. The CDR3 totals 14 residues. CDR1 SGHTA and CDR2 FQGNSA come from the germline V gene. V lost 4 bases and J 7 bases, leaving 13 bases between the germline ends. The CDR3 sequence: CASSYGGAGEKLFF. CDR3 coding DNA: TGTGCCAGCAGCTATGGGGGCGCGGGTGAAAAACTGTTTTTT. Full variable domain (remainder filled in from reference TRBV7-2 and TRBJ1-4): GAGVSQSPSNKVTEKGKDVELRCDPISGHTALYWYRQSLGQGLEFLIYFQGNSAPDKSGLPSDRFSAERTGGSVSTLTIQRTQQEDSAVYLCASSYGGAGEKLFFGSGTQLSVL.

DNA of the CDR3: TGTGCCAGCAGTGGGGACAGGGAGCGAGGCGGCTACACCTTC. This sequence encodes CASSGDRERGGYTF. The V call is TRBV6-4, the J call TRBJ1-2, with 9 bases aligning to TRBD1. The junction had 8 bases not matched to a gene; V was cut back by 4 bases and J by 8 bases. This CDR3 is built from 14 residues. Germline loops: CDR1 MRHNA, CDR2 SNTAGT.

This chain joins TRBV28 and TRBJ2-7, with TRBD1 identical over 7 bases. The CDR3 spans 14 residues. From germline, CDR1 is MDHEN and CDR2 SYDVKM. V lost 9 bases, J lost 1 base, and 9 bases stayed unmatched. DNA for the CDR3: TGTGCCAGTGACGGGGCAGGGGGTTCCTACGAGCAGTACTTC. Its translation: CASDGAGGSYEQYF.